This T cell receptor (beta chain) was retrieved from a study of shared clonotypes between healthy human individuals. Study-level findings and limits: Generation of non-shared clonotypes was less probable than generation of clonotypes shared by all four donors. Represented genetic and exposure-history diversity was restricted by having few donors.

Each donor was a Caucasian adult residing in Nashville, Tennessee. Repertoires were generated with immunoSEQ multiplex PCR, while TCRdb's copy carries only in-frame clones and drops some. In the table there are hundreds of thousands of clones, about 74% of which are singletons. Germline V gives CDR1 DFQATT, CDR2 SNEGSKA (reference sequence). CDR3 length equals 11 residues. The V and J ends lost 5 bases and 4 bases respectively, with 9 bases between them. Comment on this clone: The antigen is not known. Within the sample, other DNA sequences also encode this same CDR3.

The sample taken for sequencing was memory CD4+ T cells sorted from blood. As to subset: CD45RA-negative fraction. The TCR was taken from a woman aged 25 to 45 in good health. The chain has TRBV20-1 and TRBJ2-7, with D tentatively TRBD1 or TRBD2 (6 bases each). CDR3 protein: CSARGPYEQYF. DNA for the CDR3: TGCAGTGCTCGGGGGCCTTACGAGCAGTACTTC.